The rows below give T cell receptor beta chains drawn from one sample of a study of control samples from healthy donors and cancer patients. Sequencing used immunoSEQ multiplex PCR; TCRdb keeps in-frame clones, though not all of them. Of about 160,000 clones listed, nearly 96% are singletons. Source material: blood. The origin of the receptors is a woman aged 25 to 39 in good health. CDR3s include the opening cysteine and the closing phenylalanine or tryptophan. D genes are given only for firm matches. The listing skips clone size in some rows; elsewhere it reads once, few, many or a size class.

j_call clone_size cdr3_length d_call v_call cdr3_aa cdr3_nt
TRBJ1-4 once 13 - TRBV30 CAWSLRRDEKLFF TGTGCCTGGAGTCTCCGCAGGGATGAAAAACTGTTTTTT
TRBJ2-7 - 13 TRBD2 TRBV27 CASSGLVGDEQYF TGTGCCAGCTCAGGACTAGTTGGGGACGAGCAGTACTTC
TRBJ2-3 - 14 TRBD1 TRBV6-5 CASSPTGGRDTQYF TGTGCCAGCAGCCCGACAGGGGGAAGAGATACGCAGTATTTT
TRBJ1-3 - 12 - TRBV12-3/TRBV12-4 CASSPGTQRPHF TGTGCCAGCAGTCCGGGGACCCAAAGGCCACATTTT
TRBJ1-3 - 15 TRBD1 TRBV10-3 CATQQGQLSGNTIYF TGTGCCACCCAACAGGGACAGCTCTCTGGAAACACCATATATTTT
TRBJ1-3 - 14 - TRBV5-1 CASSLGVRGNTIYF TGCGCCAGCAGCTTGGGTGTGAGAGGAAACACCATATATTTT
TRBJ2-7 few 12 - TRBV14 CASSQMPGPQYF TGTGCCAGCAGCCAAATGCCGGGACCGCAGTACTTC
TRBJ1-1 - 14 - TRBV15 CATSVSRGGTEAFF TGTGCCACCAGCGTAAGCCGGGGTGGGACTGAAGCTTTCTTT
TRBJ1-1 - 13 - TRBV30 CAWSLQVNTEAFF TGTGCCTGGAGCCTACAGGTGAACACTGAAGCTTTCTTT
TRBJ2-7 few 14 - TRBV5-1 CASSLEGHLYEQYF TGCGCCAGCAGCTTGGAGGGACACTTATACGAGCAGTACTTC
TRBJ2-3 - 14 - TRBV9 CASSVGRSTDTQYF TGTGCCAGCAGCGTAGGGCGCAGCACAGATACGCAGTATTTT
TRBJ1-1 - 13 TRBD1 TRBV2 CASSYRQGTEAFF TGTGCCAGCAGTTACCGACAGGGTACTGAAGCTTTCTTT
TRBJ1-5 once 15 - TRBV7-8 CASSLASVPGQPQHF TGTGCCAGCAGCTTAGCGTCAGTCCCCGGTCAGCCCCAGCATTTT
TRBJ2-5 - 15 - TRBV29-1 CSVVAAGGINKAQYF TGCAGCGTTGTAGCCGCGGGTGGGATCAATAAGGCCCAGTACTTC
TRBJ1-1 - 15 - TRBV6-5 CASSYSGEIGTEAFF TGTGCCAGCAGTTACTCGGGAGAAATAGGCACTGAAGCTTTCTTT
TRBJ1-5 - 16 - TRBV28 CASSYWVGGLNQPQHF TGTGCCAGCAGTTATTGGGTCGGAGGGTTGAATCAGCCCCAGCATTTT
TRBJ2-1 - 12 - TRBV16 CASSQSGNEQFF TGTGCCAGCAGCCAATCGGGGAATGAGCAGTTCTTC
TRBJ2-1 - 17 - TRBV7-8 CASSFSVSGRLYNEQFF TGTGCCAGCAGCTTTTCGGTGAGCGGAAGACTTTACAATGAGCAGTTCTTC
TRBJ2-7 - 14 TRBD1 TRBV7-8 CASSPGQGLYEQYF TGTGCCAGCAGCCCGGGACAGGGCCTCTACGAGCAGTACTTC
TRBJ2-2 - 16 TRBD2 TRBV10-3 CAISGRAGANTGELFF TGTGCCATCAGTGGGAGAGCGGGAGCGAACACCGGGGAGCTGTTTTTT
TRBJ2-7 once 12 - TRBV10-1 CASSESNYEQYF TGCGCCAGCAGTGAAAGCAACTACGAGCAGTACTTC
TRBJ1-4 - 15 TRBD1 TRBV4-1 CASSQDTGGQEKLFF TGCGCCAGCAGCCAAGATACGGGGGGACAGGAAAAACTGTTTTTT
TRBJ1-2 - 14 - TRBV5-6 CASSLWGINYGYTF TGTGCCAGCAGCTTGTGGGGCATTAACTATGGCTACACCTTC
TRBJ2-3 - 16 TRBD2 TRBV30 CAWRPGTSGSTDTQYF TGTGCCTGGAGACCGGGCACTAGCGGCAGCACAGATACGCAGTATTTT
TRBJ2-1 - 13 TRBD2 TRBV5-1 CASSLRTSDEQFF TGCGCCAGCAGCTTAAGGACTAGCGATGAGCAGTTCTTC
TRBJ1-5 - 13 - TRBV2 CASALGSNQPQHF TGTGCCAGCGCCCTAGGGAGCAATCAGCCCCAGCATTTT
TRBJ1-5 - 13 - TRBV5-1 CASSFQGNQPQHF TGCGCCAGCAGCTTCCAGGGCAATCAGCCCCAGCATTTT
TRBJ2-3 - 16 TRBD1 TRBV29-1 CSVGQGQIHSTDTQYF TGCAGCGTCGGACAGGGGCAGATCCATAGCACAGATACGCAGTATTTT
TRBJ2-5 - 13 - TRBV3-1/TRBV3-2 CASSQEPLETQYF TGTGCCAGCAGCCAGGAACCCTTAGAGACCCAGTACTTC
TRBJ2-5 - 14 - TRBV5-4 CASSSTVSVETQYF TGTGCCAGCAGCTCAACAGTTTCGGTGGAGACCCAGTACTTC
TRBJ2-7 - 14 TRBD2 TRBV10-3 CATRAGGSSYEQYF TGTGCCACCCGGGCGGGGGGAAGCTCCTACGAGCAGTACTTC
TRBJ1-2 - 19 TRBD1 TRBV7-9 CASSLGLPGQGFTNYGYTF TGTGCCAGCAGCTTAGGACTACCGGGACAGGGGTTCACTAACTATGGCTACACCTTC
TRBJ1-1 once 14 - TRBV29-1 CSVFQGLENTEAFF TGCAGCGTTTTCCAAGGTCTCGAGAACACTGAAGCTTTCTTT
TRBJ2-7 - 13 - TRBV10-2 CASSESVRYEQYF TGCGCCAGCAGTGAGTCAGTCAGATACGAGCAGTACTTC
TRBJ1-4 - 20 TRBD1 TRBV28 CASSLILRKLGQGKNEKLFF TGTGCCAGCAGTTTAATTCTCCGAAAACTTGGACAGGGAAAAAATGAAAAACTGTTTTTT
TRBJ1-2 once 14 - TRBV2 CASTLDSAAGGYTF TGTGCCAGCACCTTGGACAGCGCCGCTGGGGGCTACACCTTC
TRBJ2-1 - 16 - TRBV24-1 CATSDLTGSSYNEQFF TGTGCCACCAGTGATTTGACCGGGAGTTCCTACAATGAGCAGTTCTTC